This passage covers 32 T cell receptor beta chains from one sample sequenced in a study of OX40 agonist ivuxolimab in advanced cancers. Library method: the immunoSEQ multiplex PCR assay. TCRdb provides this immuneACCESS table in a form limited to in-frame rearrangements. Some clones are lacking; in checked studies, under half of them reflect an unresolved V gene, and why the rest are absent is not known. The sample table contains 60,000 to 100,000 clones; only one count was recorded for roughly 90% of them. Clones ranked in the top ten supply approximately 0.56% of the sample. This sample comprised CD4+ or CD8+ T cells sorted from blood, obtained in a trial of the OX40 agonist ivuxolimab. These receptors originate from an adult with an advanced solid tumor such as melanoma, head and neck, liver or kidney cancer.

This chain joins TRBV7-9 and TRBJ2-3; 9 positions agree with TRBD1. The CDR3 spans 16 residues. The germline gives CDR1 SEHNR, CDR2 FQNEAQ (reference sequence). V gave up 5 bases and J gave up 3 bases; unmatched junction bases: 9. The DNA of the CDR3 is TGTGCCAGCAGCCAAAGTCGGACAGGGGCGACAGATACGCAGTATTTT. As protein: CASSQSRTGATDTQYF.

The chain employs TRBV11-3 and TRBJ2-7; D not certain. Trimming took off 1 base at V and 3 bases at J, with 4 bases between the two ends. CDR3 length: 12 residues. Germline V CDR1 and CDR2: SGHNT, YENEEA. This CDR3 is CASSLGDYEQYF. CDR3 DNA: TGTGCCAGCAGCTTAGGGGACTACGAGCAGTACTTC.

The chain couples TRBV5-1 to TRBJ2-5; maybe TRBD1 (5 bases). The CDR3 covers 14 residues. Germline-derived CDR1 and CDR2 are SGHRS and YFSETQ. Trimming cost V 0 bases and J 2 bases, with 8 bases left between them. The CDR3 DNA reads TGCGCCAGCAGCTTGGGGACACTACAAGAGACCCAGTACTTC. Residues: CASSLGTLQETQYF.

This clone is a singleton in its sample. The chain has TRBV11-3 and TRBJ1-1; perhaps TRBD1 as D (5 bases). Germline CDR1 reads SGHNT; CDR2 reads YENEEA. With 1 base removed from V and 2 bases from J, the gap between germline ends came to 8 bases. This CDR3 contains 14 residues. The CDR3 DNA follows: TGTGCCAGCAGCTTAGCGGGGGGTAACACTGAAGCTTTCTTT. It yields the protein CASSLAGGNTEAFF.

This chain links TRBV4-3 with TRBJ2-1; TRBD2 matches at 13 bases. Germline CDR1 LGHNA, CDR2 YSLEER. This CDR3 has 20 amino acids. With 4 bases clipped from V and 0 bases from J, the junction kept 12 bases outside the gene matches. The CDR3 spells CASSRQLAGGPQSSYNEQFF. In nucleotides, the CDR3 is TGCGCCAGCAGCCGCCAACTAGCGGGAGGGCCTCAGAGCTCCTACAATGAGCAGTTCTTC.

The chain recombines TRBV29-1 with TRBJ1-4; 8 bases align to TRBD1. This CDR3 has 11 amino acids. The ends lost 2 bases at V and 13 bases at J; junction bases unmatched: 3. Germline CDR1 and CDR2: SQVTM and ANQGSEA. The CDR3 sequence: CSVEKGTGLFF. The CDR3 nucleotides read TGCAGCGTTGAAAAGGGGACAGGACTGTTTTTT.

This clone appeared once. The chain is built from TRBV7-2 and TRBJ2-7; TRBD2 agrees at 7 bases. After removal of 2 bases from V and 3 bases from J, the junction contained 4 bases not matched to a gene. Germline V gene lookup returns CDR1 SGHTA and CDR2 FQGNSA. This CDR3 has 14 amino acids. The CDR3 DNA reads as TGTGCCAGCAGCTTACAACCTAGCGGCTACGAGCAGTACTTC. This translates into CASSLQPSGYEQYF. Combining the CDR3 with reference TRBV7-2 and TRBJ2-7 gives the whole variable domain GAGVSQSPSNKVTEKGKDVELRCDPISGHTALYWYRQSLGQGLEFLIYFQGNSAPDKSGLPSDRFSAERTGGSVSTLTIQRTQQEDSAVYLCASSLQPSGYEQYFGPGTRLTVT.

In nucleotides, the CDR3 is TGTGCCAGCAATACAGCACCTCCGAACACTGAAGCTTTCTTT. Protein: CASNTAPPNTEAFF. J is TRBJ1-1 and V is TRBV6-9, with D uncertain. Germline CDR1 and CDR2: MNHGY and SVAAGI. V was clipped by 7 bases and J by 1 base, with 13 bases between them. CDR3 size: 14 residues.

V is TRBV27 and J is TRBJ2-1; TRBD1 might be the D (5 bases). The length of the CDR3 is 14 residues. V gave up 3 bases and J gave up 0 bases, with 6 bases separating them. Germline values: CDR1 MNHEY, CDR2 SMNVEV (reference sequence). The CDR3 nucleotides read TGTGCCAGCAGTTTGCAGGGCTCCTACAATGAGCAGTTCTTC. Protein: CASSLQGSYNEQFF.

The chain joins TRBV5-4 to TRBJ2-7; 9 nucleotides match TRBD1. The CDR3 has 14 amino acids. J was trimmed by 6 bases and V by 0 bases; bases with no gene match: 4. Germline V CDR1 and CDR2: SGHNT, YYREEE (reference sequence). The CDR3 DNA follows: TGTGCCAGCAGCTTGGGACAGGGGGTTGTCGAGCAGTACTTC. This sequence encodes CASSLGQGVVEQYF.

The chain combines TRBV6-6 with TRBJ1-1; D unresolved. The CDR3 is 13 amino acids. V gave up 0 bases and J gave up 6 bases, with 8 bases separating them. Per the germline V gene, CDR1 is MNHNY and CDR2 is SVGAGI (reference sequence). CDR3 loop: CASSYSRAAEAFF. CDR3 DNA: TGTGCCAGCAGTTACTCGAGGGCAGCTGAAGCTTTCTTT.

This rearrangement joins TRBV7-9 to TRBJ2-5; 10 nucleotides line up with TRBD1. CDR3 length: 15 amino acids. Germline CDR1 is SEHNR and CDR2 is FQNEAQ (reference sequence). The J segment lost 2 bases and the V segment lost 8 bases, leaving 8 bases of the junction unmatched. The CDR3 reads CASGRTGGFQETQYF. The CDR3, as DNA: TGTGCCAGCGGTAGGACAGGGGGTTTTCAAGAGACCCAGTACTTC.

This clone was counted a single time. The chain employs TRBV15 and TRBJ2-1, with 10 bases aligning to TRBD2. The CDR3 is 15 residues long. Germline CDR1 and CDR2: LNHNV and YYDKDF (reference sequence). After removal of 4 bases from V and 3 bases from J, the junction contained 3 bases not matched to a gene. The CDR3 loop reads CATSKTSGLYNEQFF. The CDR3 bases are TGTGCCACCAGCAAGACTAGCGGGCTCTACAATGAGCAGTTCTTC.

This clone was recorded only once. A much larger clonotype is one base distant, so this may be a read error. The chain links TRBV14 to TRBJ2-3; the D is unclear. The CDR3 spans 11 residues. Germline V CDR1 and CDR2: SGHDN, FVKESK. Trimming stripped 3 bases from V and 2 bases from J, with 0 bases between. CDR3 sequence: CASSHTDTQYF. The CDR3, as DNA: TGTGCCAGCAGCCACACAGATACGCAGTATTTT.

In regard to this clone: Other DNA variants within this sample encode the same CDR3. The J gene is TRBJ1-2, the V gene TRBV30, with 7 bases fitting TRBD1. The V gene's germline CDR1 is GTSNPN and CDR2 SVGIG (reference sequence). CDR3 length: 13 amino acids. The junction had 6 bases not matched to a gene; V was cut back by 3 bases and J by 5 bases. For the CDR3, the DNA is TGTGCCTGGAGCCGGGACAGACCTTATGGCTACACCTTC. Translating it yields CAWSRDRPYGYTF.

The V and J genes are TRBV7-9 and TRBJ2-2, with 8 bases fitting TRBD1. V was clipped by 0 bases and J by 5 bases; unmatched bases: 8. The germline gives CDR1 SEHNR, CDR2 FQNEAQ (reference sequence). This CDR3 has 17 amino acids. CDR3 DNA: TGTGCCAGCAGCTTAGCTTCTGGGACAGGCCAAACCGGGGAGCTGTTTTTT. This gives the protein CASSLASGTGQTGELFF. The full variable domain, its missing parts supplied by reference TRBV7-9 and TRBJ2-2, is DTGVSQNPRHKITKRGQNVTFRCDPISEHNRLYWYRQTLGQGPEFLTYFQNEAQLEKSRLLSDRFSAERPKGSFSTLEIQRTEQGDSAMYLCASSLASGTGQTGELFFGEGSRLTVL.

The rearrangement links TRBV5-1 to TRBJ1-4; 9 bases agree with TRBD1. After removal of 4 bases from V and 4 bases from J, the junction contained 8 bases not matched to a gene. This CDR3 comprises 16 residues. Germline CDR1 SGHRS, CDR2 YFSETQ. The CDR3 nucleotides read TGCGCCAGCAGCGCACGACAGGGGGGGAATAATGAAAAACTGTTTTTT. Translating gives CASSARQGGNNEKLFF.

V and J are TRBV9 and TRBJ1-3, with a weak D call TRBD1 (5 bases). This CDR3 region has 16 residues. Per the germline V gene, CDR1 is SGDLS and CDR2 is YYNGEE. V lost 0 bases and J lost 2, with 12 bases in between. CDR3 DNA sequence: TGTGCCAGCAGCGTAGGGCAGGGCCAAGCTGGAAACACCATATATTTT. This gives the protein CASSVGQGQAGNTIYF.

This chain joins TRBV19 and TRBJ2-7; 8 positions match TRBD2. Germline assignment: CDR1 LNHDA and CDR2 SQIVND (reference sequence). The CDR3 is 15 residues long. V shed 5 bases and J 3 bases; nucleotides not matched to a gene: 9. This CDR3 is CASSSPGLGYYEQYF. As DNA, the CDR3 is TGTGCCAGTAGTTCCCCGGGACTAGGATACTACGAGCAGTACTTC.

The rearrangement uses TRBV7-2 and TRBJ1-2; D not resolved. CDR1 is SGHTA, CDR2 FQGNSA, per germline. With 8 bases removed from V and 9 bases from J, the gap between germline ends came to 10 bases. This CDR3 has 10 amino acids. The CDR3 DNA reads TGTGCCAGCCCATCAACGAGCTACACCTTC. Protein: CASPSTSYTF.

There are a few counts of this clone. The CDR3 protein is CASSTPIGGVCGYTF. The CDR3 DNA reads TGTGCCAGCAGCACTCCGATAGGGGGCGTTTGTGGCTACACCTTC. The chain has TRBV21-1 and TRBJ1-2; the table's D call of TRBD1 was not tested on the DNA. TRBV21-1 is a known pseudogene. CDR3 length: 15 residues.

V gene TRBV9 combines with J gene TRBJ2-2; D is unclear. Germline V CDR1 and CDR2: SGDLS, YYNGEE. V was cut by 5 bases and J by 1 base, with 3 bases left in between. The CDR3 has 12 residues. This CDR3 reads CASRENTGELFF. In DNA, the CDR3 is TGTGCCAGCAGAGAGAACACCGGGGAGCTGTTTTTT. The complete variable domain, with remaining parts taken from reference TRBV9 and TRBJ2-2, reads DSGVTQTPKHLITATGQRVTLRCSPRSGDLSVYWYQQSLDQGLQFLIQYYNGEERAKGNILERFSAQQFPDLHSELNLSSLELGDSALYFCASRENTGELFFGEGSRLTVL.

V and J are TRBV21-1 and TRBJ1-2; the tabulated D call, TRBD1, remains unverified against the DNA. TRBV21-1 is labeled a pseudogene. This CDR3 is built from 18 residues. Here the CDR3 reads CARPPYALGQGVWYGYTF. The CDR3 DNA follows: TGTGCCAGACCACCCTATGCCCTGGGACAGGGGGTATGGTATGGCTACACCTTC.

This clone has just one count. The rearrangement joins TRBV7-9 to TRBJ2-5, with a weak D call TRBD1 (6 bases). The V gene lost 1 base and the J gene lost 4 bases, with 16 bases spanning the gap. Germline assignment: CDR1 SEHNR and CDR2 FQNEAQ (reference sequence). The CDR3 loop spans 16 amino acids. The CDR3 loop is CASSLVRTGIPETQYF. CDR3 in DNA: TGTGCCAGCAGCTTAGTAAGAACAGGGATCCCAGAGACCCAGTACTTC.

The chain couples TRBV6-5 to TRBJ1-2; D uncertain. V gave up 11 bases and J gave up 4 bases, with 20 bases separating them. The germline CDR1 and CDR2 sequences are MNHEY and SVGAGI. The CDR3 length is 14 residues. CDR3 coding DNA: TGTGCCGTCCAGGACCTGACCTCCGGCTATGGCTACACCTTC. Its protein product is CAVQDLTSGYGYTF.

This chain's CDR3 is CASSVPGALEETQYF. The CDR3, as DNA: TGTGCCAGCAGTGTCCCCGGCGCATTGGAAGAGACCCAGTACTTC. V and J are TRBV6-1 and TRBJ2-5; unclear D gene. The CDR3 contains 15 residues. Per germline, CDR1 MNHNS and CDR2 SASEGT. V lost 4 bases and J 3 bases, leaving 15 bases between the germline ends.

The V call is TRBV7-6, the J call TRBJ2-3; no clear D. The V gene's germline CDR1 is SGHVS and CDR2 FNYEAQ. The CDR3 consists of 13 residues. Trimming stripped 4 bases from V and 0 bases from J, with 5 bases between. CDR3 protein: CASSSPSTDTQYF. The CDR3 nucleotides read TGTGCCAGCAGCTCACCTAGCACAGATACGCAGTATTTT.

The chain recombines TRBV18 with TRBJ1-1; D is unclear. V was pared by 4 bases and J by 1 base, with 13 bases between. Germline assignment: CDR1 KGHSH and CDR2 LQKENI. The CDR3 has 15 residues. CDR3 in amino acids: CASSLNPPGNTEAFF. The CDR3 DNA reads TGTGCCAGCTCACTCAACCCCCCGGGGAACACTGAAGCTTTCTTT. The whole variable domain, remainder taken from reference TRBV18 and TRBJ1-1, is NAGVMQNPRHLVRRRGQEARLRCSPMKGHSHVYWYRQLPEEGLKFMVYLQKENIIDESGMPKERFSAEFPKEGPSILRIQQVVRGDSAAYFCASSLNPPGNTEAFFGQGTRLTVV.

The rearrangement joins TRBV5-1 to TRBJ1-4, with 8 positions matching TRBD1. Germline V gives CDR1 SGHRS, CDR2 YFSETQ. J lost 3 bases, V lost 1 base, and 5 bases had no gene match. CDR3 length: 16 amino acids. The CDR3 bases are TGCGCCAGCAGCTTGACAGGGGGGGACCCTAATGAAAAACTGTTTTTT. Translating it yields CASSLTGGDPNEKLFF.

The genes are TRBV7-3 and TRBJ2-1; TRBD2 agrees at 11 bases. The CDR3 is 15 amino acids. Germline trimming cut 3 bases from V and 5 bases from J; bases unmatched to any gene: 3. Germline CDR1 is SGHTA and CDR2 is FQGTGA. CDR3 sequence: CASSFTSGSHNEQFF. As DNA, the CDR3 is TGTGCCAGCAGCTTCACTAGCGGGAGCCACAATGAGCAGTTCTTC.

The rearrangement joins TRBV28 to TRBJ2-1; no firm D call. With 3 bases removed from V and 7 bases from J, the gap between germline ends came to 13 bases. The CDR3 is made up of 14 amino acids. Germline V gives CDR1 MDHEN, CDR2 SYDVKM. The CDR3 nucleotides are TGTGCCAGCAGTTTTATCGCCGTCCGTAATGAGCAGTTCTTC. Residues: CASSFIAVRNEQFF.

This sequence joins TRBV10-3 and TRBJ2-3; D remains unclear. Per the germline V gene, CDR1 is ENHRY and CDR2 is SYGVKD. This CDR3 contains 12 residues. Trimming cost V 1 base and J 7 bases, with 6 bases left between them. CDR3 amino acids: CAISELGYTQYF. CDR3 nucleotides: TGTGCCATCAGTGAGTTGGGGTATACGCAGTATTTT.